The 9 T cell receptor beta chains below all came from one sample that was sequenced in a study of shared clonotypes between healthy human individuals. Sequenced by immunoSEQ multiplex PCR; TCRdb stores in-frame clones only, minus some. The sample includes about a million clones, 76% of them seen just once. The sample was memory CD4+ T cells sorted from blood. Subset denoted: CD45RA-negative fraction. Source of these receptors: a man younger than 30 in good health.

The chain couples TRBV28 to TRBJ2-7, with 11 nucleotides matching TRBD1. The CDR3 runs 15 residues. Trimming cost V 1 base and J 3 bases; bases outside gene matches: 2. Germline CDR1 reads MDHEN; CDR2 reads SYDVKM. The CDR3 region is CASSLFGTGGYEQYF. In nucleotides, the CDR3 is TGTGCCAGCAGTTTATTTGGGACAGGGGGCTACGAGCAGTACTTC.

V gene TRBV5-1 combines with J gene TRBJ1-2; 12 bases map to TRBD1. V gave up 3 bases and J gave up 8 bases; unmatched junction bases: 8. From germline, CDR1 is SGHRS and CDR2 YFSETQ. The CDR3 length is 15 residues. CDR3: CASSSGTGGLYGYTF. CDR3 nucleotides: TGCGCCAGCAGCTCAGGGACAGGGGGCTTGTACGGCTACACCTTC. Variable domain in full (rest from reference TRBV5-1 and TRBJ1-2): KAGVTQTPRYLIKTRGQQVTLSCSPISGHRSVSWYQQTPGQGLQFLFEYFSETQRNKGNFPGRFSGRQFSNSRSEMNVSTLELGDSALYLCASSSGTGGLYGYTFGSGTRLTVV.

This clone has only a few counts. The chain recombines TRBV7-9 with TRBJ2-7; 8 positions match TRBD2. Germline trimming cut 1 base from V and 7 bases from J; bases unmatched to any gene: 9. The CDR3 consists of 15 residues. Germline V gene sequence: CDR1 SEHNR, CDR2 FQNEAQ (reference sequence). The CDR3: CASSLGKAAGEEQYF. DNA of the CDR3: TGTGCCAGCAGCTTAGGTAAGGCAGCGGGGGAAGAGCAGTACTTC.

As for this clone: The identical CDR3 is also encoded by other nucleotide sequences in the sample. The chain uses TRBV7-9 and TRBJ2-1, with D perhaps matching TRBD1 (6 bases). CDR3 size: 13 residues. The germline V gene has CDR1 SEHNR and CDR2 FQNEAQ (reference sequence). Trimming took off 6 bases at V and 6 bases at J, with 12 bases between the two ends. CDR3 sequence: CASSLTGGNEQFF. The CDR3 nucleotides read TGTGCCAGCAGTTTGACAGGCGGCAATGAGCAGTTCTTC.

The J gene is TRBJ1-2, the V gene TRBV30; D is undetermined. The V end lost 4 bases, the J end lost 4 bases, and 13 bases lay between the germline ends. The CDR3 is 13 residues long. Per germline, CDR1 GTSNPN and CDR2 SVGIG (reference sequence). Here the CDR3 reads CAWTAVVSYGYTF. CDR3 nucleotides: TGTGCCTGGACGGCGGTTGTTAGCTATGGCTACACCTTC.

The V gene is TRBV19, the J gene TRBJ1-1; no definite D call. V dropped 7 bases and J dropped 6 bases, with 15 bases sitting between them. The V gene's germline CDR1 is LNHDA and CDR2 SQIVND (reference sequence). CDR3 length: 13 residues. The CDR3 region is CASKRAASSEAFF. In DNA, the CDR3 is TGTGCCAGTAAGAGGGCAGCATCCTCTGAAGCTTTCTTT. Drawing the rest from reference TRBV19 and TRBJ1-1, the complete variable domain is DGGITQSPKYLFRKEGQNVTLSCEQNLNHDAMYWYRQDPGQGLRLIYYSQIVNDFQKGDIAEGYSVSREKKESFPLTVTSAQKNPTAFYLCASKRAASSEAFFGQGTRLTVV.

This clone occurred once. The chain is built from TRBV18 and TRBJ2-2; no clear D. The CDR3 is 15 amino acids. V lost 1 base and J 1 base, leaving 7 bases between the germline ends. Germline V lookup: CDR1 KGHSH, CDR2 LQKENI. The CDR3 DNA is TGTGCCAGCTCACCACGGAACGGGAACACCGGGGAGCTGTTTTTT. Translated: CASSPRNGNTGELFF.

The chain has TRBV2 and TRBJ1-2; D may be TRBD1 (6 bases). The CDR3 covers 11 residues. The V and J ends lost 8 bases and 8 bases respectively, with 12 bases between them. Germline CDR1 and CDR2: SNHLY and FYNNEI. The DNA for the CDR3 is TGTGCCAGCCGAGGGGGGGACGGCTACACCTTC. It translates to CASRGGDGYTF. Filled out from reference TRBV2 and TRBJ1-2, the complete variable domain reads EPEVTQTPSHQVTQMGQEVILRCVPISNHLYFYWYRQILGQKVEFLVSFYNNEISEKSEIFDDQFSVERPDGSNFTLKIRSTKLEDSAMYFCASRGGDGYTFGSGTRLTVV.

The rearrangement joins TRBV30 to TRBJ2-7, with D possibly matching TRBD1 (5 bases). Germline assignment: CDR1 GTSNPN and CDR2 SVGIG (reference sequence). V was clipped by 8 bases and J by 6 bases, with 14 bases between them. The CDR3 sequence is 11 residues long. CDR3 sequence reads: CAPPRVAEQYF. CDR3 nucleotides: TGTGCCCCCCCCAGGGTGGCCGAGCAGTACTTC.